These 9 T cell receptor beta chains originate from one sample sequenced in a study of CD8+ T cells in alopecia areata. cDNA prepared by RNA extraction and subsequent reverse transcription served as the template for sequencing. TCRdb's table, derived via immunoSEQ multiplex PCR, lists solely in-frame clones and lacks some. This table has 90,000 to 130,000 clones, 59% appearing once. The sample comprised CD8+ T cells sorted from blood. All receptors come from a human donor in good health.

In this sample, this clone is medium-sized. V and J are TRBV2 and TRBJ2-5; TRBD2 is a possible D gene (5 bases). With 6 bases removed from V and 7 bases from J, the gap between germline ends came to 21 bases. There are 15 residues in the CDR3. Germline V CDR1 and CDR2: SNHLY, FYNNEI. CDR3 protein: CASSDSSTTPGTQYF. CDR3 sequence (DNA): TGTGCCAGCAGCGACTCTAGCACCACCCCCGGGACCCAGTACTTC.

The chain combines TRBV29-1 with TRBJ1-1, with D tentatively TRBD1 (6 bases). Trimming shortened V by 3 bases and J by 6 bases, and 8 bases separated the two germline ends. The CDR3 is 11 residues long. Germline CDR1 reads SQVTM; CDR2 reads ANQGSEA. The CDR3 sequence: CSVDKGAEAFF. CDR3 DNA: TGCAGCGTTGACAAGGGGGCTGAAGCTTTCTTT.

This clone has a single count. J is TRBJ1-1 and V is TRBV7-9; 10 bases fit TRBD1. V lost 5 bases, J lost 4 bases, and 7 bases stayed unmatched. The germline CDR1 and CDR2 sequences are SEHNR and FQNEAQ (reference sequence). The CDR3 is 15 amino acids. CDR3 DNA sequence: TGTGCCAGCAGCCCGCCGGACAGGGGGGGCACTGAAGCTTTCTTT. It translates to CASSPPDRGGTEAFF.

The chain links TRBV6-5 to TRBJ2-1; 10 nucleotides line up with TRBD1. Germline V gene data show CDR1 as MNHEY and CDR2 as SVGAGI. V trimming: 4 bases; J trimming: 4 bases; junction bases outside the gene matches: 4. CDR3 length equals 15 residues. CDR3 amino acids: CASSSGTGVYNEQFF. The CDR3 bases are TGTGCCAGCAGTTCCGGGACAGGGGTGTACAATGAGCAGTTCTTC.

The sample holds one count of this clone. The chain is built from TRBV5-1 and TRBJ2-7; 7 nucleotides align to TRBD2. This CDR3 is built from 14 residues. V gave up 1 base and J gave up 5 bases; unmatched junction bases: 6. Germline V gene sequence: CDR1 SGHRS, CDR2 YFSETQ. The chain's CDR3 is CASSLISGIHEQYF. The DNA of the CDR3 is TGCGCCAGCAGCTTGATCAGCGGGATCCACGAGCAGTACTTC. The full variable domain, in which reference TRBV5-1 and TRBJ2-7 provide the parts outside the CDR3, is KAGVTQTPRYLIKTRGQQVTLSCSPISGHRSVSWYQQTPGQGLQFLFEYFSETQRNKGNFPGRFSGRQFSNSRSEMNVSTLELGDSALYLCASSLISGIHEQYFGPGTRLTVT.

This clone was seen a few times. In DNA form, the CDR3 reads TGCGCCAGCAGCTTGAAGGCGCTGCCGAACACCGGGGAGCTGTTTTTT. This sequence encodes CASSLKALPNTGELFF. V and J are TRBV5-1 and TRBJ2-2; D is undetermined. CDR1 is SGHRS, CDR2 YFSETQ, per germline. This CDR3 contains 16 residues. The V and J ends lost 1 base and 0 bases respectively, with 10 bases between them.

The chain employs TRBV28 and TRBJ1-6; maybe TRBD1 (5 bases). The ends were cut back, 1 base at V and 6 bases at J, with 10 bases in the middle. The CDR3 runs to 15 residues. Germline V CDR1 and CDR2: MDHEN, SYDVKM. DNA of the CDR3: TGTGCCAGCAGTTTATCTAGGACAACTAATTCACCCCTCCACTTT. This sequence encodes CASSLSRTTNSPLHF. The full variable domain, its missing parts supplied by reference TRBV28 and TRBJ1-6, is DVKVTQSSRYLVKRTGEKVFLECVQDMDHENMFWYRQDPGLGLRLIYFSYDVKMKEKGDIPEGYSVSREKKERFSLILESASTNQTSMYLCASSLSRTTNSPLHFGNGTRLTVT.

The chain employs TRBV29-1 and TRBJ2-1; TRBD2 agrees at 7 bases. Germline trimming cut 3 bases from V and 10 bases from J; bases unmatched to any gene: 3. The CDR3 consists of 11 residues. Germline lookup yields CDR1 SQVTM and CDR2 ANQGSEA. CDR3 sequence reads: CSVDELAEQFF. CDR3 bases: TGCAGCGTTGACGAACTAGCGGAGCAGTTCTTC.

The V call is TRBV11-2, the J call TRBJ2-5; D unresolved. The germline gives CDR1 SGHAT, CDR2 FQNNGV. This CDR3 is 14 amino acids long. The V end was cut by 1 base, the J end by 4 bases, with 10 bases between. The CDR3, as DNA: TGTGCCAGCAGCTTAGTTGGGAATGCAGAGACCCAGTACTTC. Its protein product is CASSLVGNAETQYF.